The 7 T cell receptor beta chains below all came from one sample that was sequenced in a study of cytomegalovirus exposure and HLA in healthy donors. Primers: 60 Vbeta forward and 13 Jbeta reverse. The protocol was immunoSEQ multiplex PCR, while the TCRdb copy is restricted to in-frame clones and leaves out a portion. The sample lists fewer than 200,000 clones, roughly 80% occurring once. Specimen: PBMCs. These receptors came from a woman in her late teens or twenties in good health and CMV-seronegative.

The chain uses TRBV28 and TRBJ2-2; 7 bases line up with TRBD2. There are 16 residues in the CDR3. Germline V gene lookup returns CDR1 MDHEN and CDR2 SYDVKM. After removal of 5 bases from V and 5 bases from J, the junction contained 11 bases not matched to a gene. CDR3 coding DNA: TGTGCCAGCAGTCCTTCCTCGGGGGGTGGGACCGGGGAGCTGTTTTTT. The encoded protein is CASSPSSGGGTGELFF.

V usage is TRBV29-1 and J usage is TRBJ2-7; 10 nucleotides line up with TRBD2. CDR3 length equals 13 residues. CDR1 and CDR2 (germline): SQVTM, ANQGSEA. V lost 7 bases and J lost 2; bases outside the gene matches: 5. As DNA, the CDR3 is TGCAGCGCCCCAAGCGGGAGGGCCTACGAGCAGTACTTC. Translating it yields CSAPSGRAYEQYF.

The DNA for the CDR3 is TGCGCCAGCAGCCAAGACAGGGGATTCTACGAGCAGTACTTC. Protein: CASSQDRGFYEQYF. The rearrangement links TRBV4-3 to TRBJ2-7; possibly TRBD1 for D (6 bases). CDR3 length equals 14 residues. V lost 0 bases to trimming and J lost 3 bases, with 9 bases between them. Looked up from germline, CDR1 is LGHNA and CDR2 is YSLEER.

The V call is TRBV28, the J call TRBJ1-1; D remains ambiguous. CDR1 MDHEN and CDR2 SYDVKM come from the germline V gene. There are 11 residues in the CDR3. V lost 3 bases and J lost 6, with 5 bases in between. The CDR3 DNA is TGTGCCAGCAGTTTGAGGGCTGAAGCTTTCTTT. Residues: CASSLRAEAFF.

The chain couples TRBV5-4 to TRBJ2-5; tentatively, D is TRBD1 (6 bases). Germline CDR1 reads SGHNT; CDR2 reads YYREEE (reference sequence). The CDR3 runs 14 residues. V shed 4 bases and J shed 3 bases, with 13 bases lying between them. The CDR3 protein is CASSLPNREETQYF. The CDR3 DNA sequence: TGTGCCAGCAGCCTGCCCAACAGGGAAGAGACCCAGTACTTC.

The V call is TRBV2, the J call TRBJ2-3; 10 bases are a match to TRBD2. V lost 4 bases, J lost 3 bases, and 1 base stayed unmatched. The CDR3 covers 14 residues. Germline V gene data show CDR1 as SNHLY and CDR2 as FYNNEI. CDR3 sequence reads: CASSVLAGTDTQYF. As DNA, the CDR3 is TGTGCCAGCAGTGTACTAGCGGGGACAGATACGCAGTATTTT.

This sequence joins TRBV5-1 and TRBJ2-3, with TRBD2 matching over 7 bases. The length of the CDR3 is 19 residues. CDR1 and CDR2 from the germline V gene are SGHRS and YFSETQ. V was clipped by 2 bases and J by 4 bases; unmatched bases: 19. CDR3 in amino acids: CASSFQPWSRGSQPDTQYF. CDR3 bases: TGCGCCAGCAGCTTCCAACCCTGGAGTCGCGGGAGCCAACCAGATACGCAGTATTTT.